This T cell receptor beta chain was found in a study of T cells after yellow fever vaccination. Whole-study context: Fractions containing few cells were prepared with SMART-Seq v4 Ultra Low Input. Regarding the study as a whole: Post-booster repertoires contained most primary-vaccination clones again (96% CD4, approximately 88% CD8). Among all clonotypes, a small share was observed in both CD4 and CD8 compartments. There was a possibility that FACS-sorted repertoires contained abundant clonotypes contaminating from the bulk population.

In its sample, this clonotype was seen a few times. The antigen remains undetermined. TCRdb processed the 5' RACE reads anew with MiXCR; each CDR3 protein has one entry. Counted here are over 110,000 distinct CDR3 sequences, 7.7% occurring once; the ten biggest clones make up roughly 0.76%. Germline V gives CDR1 SGHRS, CDR2 YFSETQ. The CDR3 is 15 residues long. Trimming took off 6 bases at V and 7 bases at J, with 20 bases between the two ends. The chain joins TRBV5-1 to TRBJ2-1; unclear D gene. The sample consisted of CD4+ T cells sorted from PBMCs, taken 5 days after the yellow fever booster vaccination. The clonotype comes from a man aged 25-45 years who received the YFV17D yellow fever vaccine. The CDR3 sequence: CASTIQTGVENEQFF. The CDR3 coding sequence is TGCGCCAGCACCATTCAAACTGGCGTGGAGAATGAGCAGTTCTTC.